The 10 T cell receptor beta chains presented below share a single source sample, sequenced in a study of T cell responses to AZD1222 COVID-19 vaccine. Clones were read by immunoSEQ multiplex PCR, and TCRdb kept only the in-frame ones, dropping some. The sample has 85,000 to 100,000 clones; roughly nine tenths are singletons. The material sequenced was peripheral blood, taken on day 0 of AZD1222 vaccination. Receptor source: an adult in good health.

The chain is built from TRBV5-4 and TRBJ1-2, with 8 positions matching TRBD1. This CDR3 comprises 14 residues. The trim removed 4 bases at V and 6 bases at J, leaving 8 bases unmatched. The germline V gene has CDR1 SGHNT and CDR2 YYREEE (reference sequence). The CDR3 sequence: CASSVGTGGDGYTF. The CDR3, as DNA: TGTGCCAGCAGCGTTGGAACAGGGGGGGATGGCTACACCTTC.

CDR3 DNA: TGTGCCAGCAGTGGAGAGGGCGGGGGGACCCCCGGAACCCAGTACTTC. This encodes CASSGEGGGTPGTQYF. The V and J genes are TRBV2 and TRBJ2-5; TRBD2 matches 8 bases. The CDR3 covers 16 residues. Germline CDR1 SNHLY, CDR2 FYNNEI. The J segment lost 8 bases and the V segment lost 4 bases, leaving 15 bases of the junction unmatched.

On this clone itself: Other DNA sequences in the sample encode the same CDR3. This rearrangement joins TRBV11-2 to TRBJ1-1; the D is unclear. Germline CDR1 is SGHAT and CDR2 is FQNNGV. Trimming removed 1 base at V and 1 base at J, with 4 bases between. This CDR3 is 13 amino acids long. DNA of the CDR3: TGTGCCAGCAGCTTAGGGGCGAACACTGAAGCTTTCTTT. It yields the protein CASSLGANTEAFF.

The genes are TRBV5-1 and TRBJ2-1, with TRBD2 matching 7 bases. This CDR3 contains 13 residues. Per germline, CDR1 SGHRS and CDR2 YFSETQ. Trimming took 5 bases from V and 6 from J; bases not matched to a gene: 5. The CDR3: CASSGLVSNEQFF. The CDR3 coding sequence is TGCGCCAGCAGTGGACTAGTCTCCAATGAGCAGTTCTTC.

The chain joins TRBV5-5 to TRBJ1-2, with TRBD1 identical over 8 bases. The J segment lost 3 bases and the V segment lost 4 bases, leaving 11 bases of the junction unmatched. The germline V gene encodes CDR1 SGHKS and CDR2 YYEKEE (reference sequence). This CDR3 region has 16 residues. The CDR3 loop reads CASSHPETGEDYGYTF. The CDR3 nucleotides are TGTGCCAGCAGCCATCCCGAGACAGGGGAAGACTATGGCTACACCTTC.

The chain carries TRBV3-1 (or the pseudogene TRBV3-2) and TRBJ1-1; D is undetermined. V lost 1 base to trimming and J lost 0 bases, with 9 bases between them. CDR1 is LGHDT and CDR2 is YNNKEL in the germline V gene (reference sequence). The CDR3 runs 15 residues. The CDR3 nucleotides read TGTGCCAGCAGCCAAGTGTTCGCGGTGAACACTGAAGCTTTCTTT. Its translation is CASSQVFAVNTEAFF.

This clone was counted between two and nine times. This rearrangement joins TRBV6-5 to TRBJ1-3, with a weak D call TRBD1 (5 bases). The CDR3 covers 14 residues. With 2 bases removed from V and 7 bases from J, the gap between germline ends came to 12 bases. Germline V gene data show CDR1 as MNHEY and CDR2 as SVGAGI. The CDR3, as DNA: TGTGCCAGCAGTTACAGGGGCATAGGGAACACCATATATTTT. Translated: CASSYRGIGNTIYF.

CDR3 in amino acids: CASSRTDPYGYTF. The CDR3, as DNA: TGTGCCAGCAGCCGGACAGACCCTTATGGCTACACCTTC. The V call is TRBV3-1 (or the pseudogene TRBV3-2), the J call TRBJ1-2, with D possibly matching TRBD1 (6 bases). The length of the CDR3 is 13 residues. Germline CDR1 is LGHDT and CDR2 is YNNKEL (reference sequence). Deletions cut 4 bases from V and 5 bases from J, with 11 bases between.

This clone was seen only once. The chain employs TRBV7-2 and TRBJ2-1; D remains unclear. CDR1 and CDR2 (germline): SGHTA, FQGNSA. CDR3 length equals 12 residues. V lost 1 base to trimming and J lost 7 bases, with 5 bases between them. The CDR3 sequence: CASSLGRNEQFF. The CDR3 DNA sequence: TGTGCCAGCAGCTTAGGTAGGAATGAGCAGTTCTTC.

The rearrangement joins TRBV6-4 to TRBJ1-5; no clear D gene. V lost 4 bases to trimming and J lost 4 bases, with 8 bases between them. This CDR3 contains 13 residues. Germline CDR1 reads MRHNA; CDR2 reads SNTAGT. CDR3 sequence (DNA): TGTGCCAGCAGTGTGGGCTCTAATCAGCCCCAGCATTTT. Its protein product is CASSVGSNQPQHF.